The 5 T cell receptor beta chains below all came from one sample that was sequenced in a study of T cell responses to AZD1222 COVID-19 vaccine. The table came from immunoSEQ multiplex PCR; TCRdb's copy has only in-frame clones and leaves some out. Among roughly 190,000 clones, around 92% were seen once, and the ten largest hold roughly 1.4%. Sample: peripheral blood, taken on day 0 of AZD1222 vaccination. Every receptor here comes from an adult in good health.

The chain uses TRBV7-2 and TRBJ1-2, with D unresolved. The V end was cut by 5 bases, the J end by 6 bases, with 13 bases between. Germline assignment: CDR1 SGHTA and CDR2 FQGNSA. CDR3 length equals 13 residues. The CDR3 is CASSEYLFNGYTF. As DNA, the CDR3 is TGTGCCAGCAGCGAATATTTATTTAATGGCTACACCTTC. Drawing the rest from reference TRBV7-2 and TRBJ1-2, the complete variable domain is GAGVSQSPSNKVTEKGKDVELRCDPISGHTALYWYRQSLGQGLEFLIYFQGNSAPDKSGLPSDRFSAERTGGSVSTLTIQRTQQEDSAVYLCASSEYLFNGYTFGSGTRLTVV.

The chain links TRBV4-1 to TRBJ1-1; no clear D. The CDR3 is 16 amino acids. Trimming stripped 0 bases from V and 4 bases from J, with 15 bases between. Germline CDR1 reads MGHRA; CDR2 reads YSYEKL. As DNA, the CDR3 is TGCGCCAGCAGCCAAGATTCATACGGACCGTTCACTGAAGCTTTCTTT. Residues: CASSQDSYGPFTEAFF.

This chain connects TRBV5-4 to TRBJ2-5; the D gene is possibly TRBD1 (5 bases). The CDR3 has 14 amino acids. Looked up from germline, CDR1 is SGHNT and CDR2 is YYREEE (reference sequence). Trimming took off 3 bases at V and 5 bases at J, with 14 bases between the two ends. CDR3 amino acids: CASSWGRGFETQYF. Written as DNA, the CDR3 is TGTGCCAGCAGCTGGGGAAGGGGTTTCGAGACCCAGTACTTC.

This chain uses TRBV24-1 with TRBJ2-7, with 8 bases that match TRBD2. The CDR3 is 15 amino acids. The germline V gene has CDR1 KGHDR and CDR2 SFDVKD. V shed 3 bases, J shed 4 bases, and the junction held 7 bases outside the gene matches. The CDR3 protein is CATSDRSSGLYEQYF. As DNA, the CDR3 is TGTGCCACCAGTGATCGGTCTAGCGGGCTGTACGAGCAGTACTTC.

The chain joins TRBV6-5 to TRBJ1-2, with D uncertain. V lost 0 bases and J 4 bases, leaving 12 bases between the germline ends. This CDR3 region has 15 residues. Germline V gene lookup returns CDR1 MNHEY and CDR2 SVGAGI. CDR3 protein: CASSYSTGETYGYTF. DNA of the CDR3: TGTGCCAGCAGTTACTCGACCGGGGAAACCTATGGCTACACCTTC.